The sequence of this T cell receptor (beta chain) was determined in a study of shared clonotypes between healthy human individuals. Study results and limitations: Sampling covered blood only; tissue repertoires likely differ.

This clone was recorded a few times. Its antigen is undetermined. This same CDR3 is encoded by further DNA sequences in the sample. Trimming removed 8 bases from V and 0 bases from J, with 9 bases in between. This CDR3 spans 13 amino acids. Germline-derived CDR1 and CDR2 are MRHNA and SNTAGT. Repertoires were generated with immunoSEQ multiplex PCR, while TCRdb's copy carries only in-frame clones and drops some. In the table there are 450,000 to 500,000 clones, less than 80% of which are singletons. The rearrangement joins TRBV6-4 to TRBJ2-3; D remains unclear. The sample consisted of PBMCs. The sequence derives from a woman between 40 and 55 years old in good health. Some clones in this sample may be carry-over from other donors' samples. The CDR3 DNA reads as TGTGCCAGCTCCCGATCTAGCACAGATACGCAGTATTTT. This translates into CASSRSSTDTQYF.